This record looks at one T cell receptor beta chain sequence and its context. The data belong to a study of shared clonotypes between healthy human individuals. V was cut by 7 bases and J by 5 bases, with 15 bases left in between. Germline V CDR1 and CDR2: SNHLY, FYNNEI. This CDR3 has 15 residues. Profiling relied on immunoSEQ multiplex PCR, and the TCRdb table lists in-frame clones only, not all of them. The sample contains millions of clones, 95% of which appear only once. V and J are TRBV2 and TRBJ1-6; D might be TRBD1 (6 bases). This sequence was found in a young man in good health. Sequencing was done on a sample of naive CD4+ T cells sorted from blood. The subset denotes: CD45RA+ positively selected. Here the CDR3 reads CASKYRDTNNSPLHF. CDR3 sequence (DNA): TGTGCCAGCAAATACAGGGATACCAATAATTCACCCCTCCACTTT.